This passage covers 10 T cell receptor beta chains from one sample sequenced in a study of T cell repertoires in cytomegalovirus infection. Their specific antigens are unknown. TCRdb ran MiXCR on the reads and lists one entry per CDR3 protein. Of around 570,000 distinct CDR3 sequences listed, about 40% are singletons. Sequencing used cultured PBMCs, obtained from culture after CMV antigen stimulation. The receptor set was obtained from a human donor in good health (CMV status not recorded). Some clones in this sample may be carry-over from other donors' samples.

The sample holds many counts of this clonotype. Germline and junction disagree at one end, which may indicate a read error. J is TRBJ2-7 and V is TRBV7-2; D may match TRBD1 or TRBD2 (7 bases each). The CDR3 is 15 residues long. CDR1 and CDR2 from the germline V gene are SGHTA and FQGNSA. The CDR3 nucleotides read TGCGCCAGCAGCTTGGGGGGGACAGTCTCCTACGAGCAGTACTTC. Its translation: CASSLGGTVSYEQYF.

The rearrangement joins TRBV13 to TRBJ2-1; D may be TRBD2 (5 bases). Germline CDR1 and CDR2: PRHDT and FYEKMQ (reference sequence). Between the trimmed V and J ends, which lost 3 bases and 10 bases, there was a span of 16 bases. CDR3 size: 14 residues. The chain's CDR3 is CASSFRGLLEEQFF. CDR3 in DNA: TGTGCCAGCAGCTTCCGTGGACTGTTGGAAGAGCAGTTCTTC.

This clonotype was counted a single time. The J gene is TRBJ2-6, the V gene TRBV6-2 or TRBV6-3; D gene unclear. Germline V gene lookup returns CDR1 MNHEY and CDR2 SVGEGT. V was clipped by 6 bases and J by 0 bases, with 9 bases between them. The CDR3 runs to 15 residues. CDR3 coding DNA: TGTGCCAGCAGGAGACATGACTCTGGGGCCAACGTCCTGACTTTC. Its protein product is CASRRHDSGANVLTF.

There are a few counts of this clonotype. The J gene is TRBJ2-3, the V gene TRBV9; a weak D match, TRBD2 (8 bases). V was cut by 3 bases and J by 5 bases, with 22 bases left in between. This CDR3 is 17 amino acids long. Germline CDR1 and CDR2: SGDLS and YYNGEE. The CDR3 loop reads CASSEGAIGGAQDTQYF. The DNA for the CDR3 is TGTGCCAGCAGCGAGGGGGCCATCGGGGGGGCCCAAGATACGCAGTATTTT.

The J gene is TRBJ2-5, the V gene TRBV5-4; a possible D gene is TRBD1 (6 bases). The CDR3 loop spans 13 amino acids. The germline V gene has CDR1 SGHNT and CDR2 YYREEE (reference sequence). Trimming shortened V by 1 base and J by 7 bases, and 11 bases separated the two germline ends. The CDR3, as DNA: TGTGCCAGCAGCTTGAACAGGGAAGGGACCCAGTACTTC. Translated, it gives CASSLNREGTQYF.

The chain carries TRBV5-1 and TRBJ2-1; TRBD2 is a possible D gene (5 bases). V was shortened by 0 bases and J by 3 bases, with 10 bases between the two germline ends. The V gene's germline CDR1 is SGHRS and CDR2 YFSETQ. This CDR3 region has 15 residues. CDR3 bases: TGCGCCAGCAGCTTGGTTACGGGAATCTACAATGAGCAGTTCTTC. Translating gives CASSLVTGIYNEQFF. The full variable domain, its missing parts supplied by reference TRBV5-1 and TRBJ2-1, is KAGVTQTPRYLIKTRGQQVTLSCSPISGHRSVSWYQQTPGQGLQFLFEYFSETQRNKGNFPGRFSGRQFSNSRSEMNVSTLELGDSALYLCASSLVTGIYNEQFFGPGTRLTVL.

Details on this clonotype: A much larger clone lies one base from this, so it may be a read error. This chain joins TRBV7-2 and TRBJ2-3; 7 bases fit TRBD1. The CDR3 consists of 16 residues. CDR1 and CDR2 from the germline V gene are SGHTA and FQGNSA. V was pared by 8 bases and J by 1 base, with 12 bases of the junction left unmatched. The CDR3 DNA follows: TGTGCCAGCTCCCAGATCCGGCAGGGGGGCACAGATACGCAGTATTTT. Translating gives CASSQIRQGGTDTQYF. The variable domain in full, completed from reference TRBV7-2 and TRBJ2-3, reads GAGVSQSPSNKVTEKGKDVELRCDPISGHTALYWYRQSLGQGLEFLIYFQGNSAPDKSGLPSDRFSAERTGGSVSTLTIQRTQQEDSAVYLCASSQIRQGGTDTQYFGPGTRLTVL.

V usage is TRBV7-6 and J usage is TRBJ2-3; TRBD2 agrees at 10 bases. The CDR3 is made up of 17 amino acids. The ends lost 2 bases at V and 1 base at J; junction bases unmatched: 6. Germline V gene data show CDR1 as SGHVS and CDR2 as FNYEAQ. In nucleotides, the CDR3 is TGTGCCAGCAGCTTATTTCTAGCGGGAGACGGCACAGATACGCAGTATTTT. It yields the protein CASSLFLAGDGTDTQYF.

The sample holds many counts of this clonotype. J is TRBJ1-2 and V is TRBV7-8, with a weak D call TRBD1 (5 bases). Germline-derived CDR1 and CDR2 are SGHVS and FQNEAQ. The CDR3 spans 14 residues. Trimming shortened V by 1 base and J by 2 bases, and 8 bases separated the two germline ends. This CDR3 reads CASSLVAGNYGYTF. The CDR3 bases are TGTGCCAGCAGCTTAGTGGCAGGGAACTATGGCTACACCTTC.

The J gene is TRBJ2-1, the V gene TRBV19; maybe TRBD1 (6 bases). The CDR3 runs 14 residues. Germline assignment: CDR1 LNHDA and CDR2 SQIVND (reference sequence). The V end was cut by 5 bases, the J end by 3 bases, with 11 bases between. The CDR3 region has the DNA TGTGCCAGTAGTCCCTCAGGGGACTACAATGAGCAGTTCTTC. Protein product: CASSPSGDYNEQFF.